This entry lists 23 T cell receptor beta chains sequenced from one sample in a study of cytomegalovirus exposure and HLA in healthy donors. The PCR was carried out with 60 Vbeta primers and 13 Jbeta primers. The assay was immunoSEQ multiplex PCR, and TCRdb's table has in-frame clones only and misses some. Among roughly 150,000 clones listed, around 80% were seen once. Sequenced: PBMCs. The receptors come from a man in his forties or fifties in good health and CMV-seropositive.

The chain couples TRBV10-1 to TRBJ2-1; 8 bases map to TRBD2. The CDR3 extends over 14 amino acids. Per germline, CDR1 WNHNN and CDR2 SYGVQD (reference sequence). V lost 5 bases, J lost 7 bases, and 7 bases stayed unmatched. CDR3 amino acids: CASSKAGDGNEQFF. CDR3 coding DNA: TGCGCCAGCAGTAAAGCGGGAGATGGAAATGAGCAGTTCTTC.

This clone has only one observation. V and J are TRBV30 and TRBJ2-3, with TRBD2 matching 12 bases. The length of the CDR3 is 16 residues. Germline assignment: CDR1 GTSNPN and CDR2 SVGIG (reference sequence). V was pared by 6 bases and J by 2 bases, with 9 bases of the junction left unmatched. The CDR3 coding sequence is TGTGCCTGTAACCGACTAGCGGGAGTTGACACAGATACGCAGTATTTT. Encoded protein: CACNRLAGVDTDTQYF.

The rearrangement joins TRBV6-4 to TRBJ2-7; 14 bases agree with TRBD2. The CDR3 has 15 residues. Germline V CDR1 and CDR2: MRHNA, SNTAGT. The V gene end was trimmed by 6 bases and the J gene end by 3 bases; junction bases not matched to a gene: 4. The CDR3 spells CASSRGLAGGYEQYF. CDR3 sequence (DNA): TGTGCCAGCAGCCGAGGACTAGCGGGGGGCTACGAGCAGTACTTC.

V and J are TRBV18 and TRBJ2-7; 9 nucleotides align to TRBD1. V was pared by 6 bases and J by 3 bases, with 6 bases of the junction left unmatched. Germline-derived CDR1 and CDR2 are KGHSH and LQKENI. This CDR3 comprises 14 residues. In DNA, the CDR3 is TGTGCCAGCTCCGGGACAGGGTATCGCTACGAGCAGTACTTC. This translates into CASSGTGYRYEQYF.

The chain employs TRBV5-1 and TRBJ2-1, with 10 bases that match TRBD1. Unmatched junction bases numbered 5, after V lost 4 bases and J lost 4 bases. The CDR3 totals 15 residues. The V gene's germline CDR1 is SGHRS and CDR2 YFSETQ. CDR3 sequence reads: CASSQGQGTYNEQFF. The CDR3 DNA follows: TGCGCCAGCAGCCAGGGACAGGGGACGTACAATGAGCAGTTCTTC.

The rearrangement joins TRBV5-1 to TRBJ2-5; tentatively, D is TRBD1 (5 bases). Germline V gene data show CDR1 as SGHRS and CDR2 as YFSETQ. The CDR3 has 14 residues. V lost 3 bases and J lost 5, with 14 bases in between. The CDR3 spells CASSWGLSTETQYF. CDR3 DNA: TGCGCCAGCAGCTGGGGCCTAAGTACGGAGACCCAGTACTTC.

This chain uses TRBV6-5 with TRBJ2-7; 9 bases agree with TRBD1. Unmatched junction bases numbered 5, after V lost 6 bases and J lost 2 bases. The CDR3 runs 14 residues. Germline V CDR1 and CDR2: MNHEY, SVGAGI. As DNA, the CDR3 is TGTGCCAGCAGCCCTGACAGGGGGACCTACGAGCAGTACTTC. It encodes CASSPDRGTYEQYF.

CDR3 amino acids: CASSPRTGGGYEQYF. In DNA form, the CDR3 reads TGTGCCAGCAGCCCCCGGACAGGGGGTGGCTACGAGCAGTACTTC. J is TRBJ2-7 and V is TRBV7-9; 10 nucleotides align to TRBD1. This CDR3 is 15 amino acids long. The V gene end was trimmed by 5 bases and the J gene end by 3 bases; junction bases not matched to a gene: 7. From germline, CDR1 is SEHNR and CDR2 FQNEAQ (reference sequence). Full variable domain (rest looked up from reference TRBV7-9 and TRBJ2-7): DTGVSQNPRHKITKRGQNVTFRCDPISEHNRLYWYRQTLGQGPEFLTYFQNEAQLEKSRLLSDRFSAERPKGSFSTLEIQRTEQGDSAMYLCASSPRTGGGYEQYFGPGTRLTVT.

The chain employs TRBV19 and TRBJ2-3; D is possibly TRBD2 (5 bases). The germline V gene encodes CDR1 LNHDA and CDR2 SQIVND (reference sequence). The CDR3 totals 14 residues. V was shortened by 6 bases and J by 1 base, with 11 bases between the two germline ends. CDR3 coding DNA: TGTGCCAGTAGGGACTTCCGCGGCACAGATACGCAGTATTTT. Translated, it gives CASRDFRGTDTQYF.

The V gene is TRBV7-2, the J gene TRBJ2-7; no definite D call. Looked up from germline, CDR1 is SGHTA and CDR2 is FQGNSA. V lost 5 bases to trimming and J lost 6 bases, with 14 bases between them. The CDR3 runs 13 residues. The CDR3 sequence: CASSTNAGSEQYF. The CDR3, as DNA: TGTGCCAGCAGCACGAATGCAGGTAGCGAGCAGTACTTC.

The gene calls are TRBV28 and TRBJ2-7, with D possibly being TRBD2 (6 bases). V was shortened by 2 bases and J by 0 bases, with 11 bases between the two germline ends. Germline CDR1 MDHEN, CDR2 SYDVKM. The CDR3 loop spans 15 amino acids. As DNA, the CDR3 is TGTGCCAGCAGTTTACCCGGGGACTCCTCCTACGAGCAGTACTTC. This translates into CASSLPGDSSYEQYF.

The genes are TRBV10-3 and TRBJ2-7; a weak D match, TRBD2 (6 bases). V lost 0 bases, J lost 2 bases, and 14 bases lay in between. The CDR3 extends over 16 amino acids. The germline CDR1 and CDR2 sequences are ENHRY and SYGVKD. CDR3 nucleotides: TGTGCCATCAGTGAGTCGTACGGGGGTAAAGCCTACGAGCAGTACTTC. Translating gives CAISESYGGKAYEQYF.

The chain recombines TRBV18 with TRBJ1-5; D is possibly TRBD1 (5 bases). This CDR3 is built from 15 residues. The germline CDR1 and CDR2 sequences are KGHSH and LQKENI. V lost 2 bases to trimming and J lost 0 bases, with 8 bases between them. CDR3 sequence: CASSPTGYSNQPQHF. For the CDR3, the DNA is TGTGCCAGCTCACCAACAGGTTATAGCAATCAGCCCCAGCATTTT. Full variable domain (remainder filled in from reference TRBV18 and TRBJ1-5): NAGVMQNPRHLVRRRGQEARLRCSPMKGHSHVYWYRQLPEEGLKFMVYLQKENIIDESGMPKERFSAEFPKEGPSILRIQQVVRGDSAAYFCASSPTGYSNQPQHFGDGTRLSIL.

This clone was counted a single time. The V gene is TRBV4-2, the J gene TRBJ1-2; D gene uncertain. The CDR3 runs to 17 residues. CDR1 is LGHNA and CDR2 is YNFKEQ in the germline V gene. The germline V and J ends were trimmed by 0 bases and 1 base, with 15 bases remaining between them. The CDR3 sequence: CASSQDLRAGGNYGYTF. As DNA, the CDR3 is TGTGCCAGCAGCCAAGATCTACGAGCCGGAGGTAACTATGGCTACACCTTC.

This clone appeared a few times. This chain uses TRBV6-6 with TRBJ2-5, with D possibly TRBD2 on 6 matching bases. Trimming removed 6 bases from V and 2 bases from J, with 16 bases in between. The CDR3 totals 15 residues. CDR1 and CDR2 (germline): MNHNY, SVGAGI (reference sequence). Here the CDR3 DNA reads TGTGCCAGCAGCCCCGCAGGTAGCGGTCAAGAGACCCAGTACTTC. Its protein product is CASSPAGSGQETQYF.

Comment on this clone: Germline is not matched at one junction end, which may reflect a read error. The genes are TRBV7-9 and TRBJ2-1; perhaps TRBD1 as D (6 bases). The length of the CDR3 is 12 residues. Looked up from germline, CDR1 is SEHNR and CDR2 is FQNEAQ (reference sequence). The CDR3 DNA is TGTTCCAGCAGTTACACAGGGTACGAGCAGTTCTTC. This encodes CSSSYTGYEQFF.

The chain links TRBV27 to TRBJ2-2; D possibly corresponds to TRBD1 (6 bases). CDR1 MNHEY and CDR2 SMNVEV come from the germline V gene (reference sequence). The V end was cut by 4 bases, the J end by 5 bases, with 11 bases between. The CDR3 extends over 14 amino acids. The CDR3 loop reads CASSWVQGTGELFF. CDR3 sequence (DNA): TGTGCCAGCAGTTGGGTACAGGGTACCGGGGAGCTGTTTTTT.

The chain couples TRBV28 to TRBJ2-1, with 7 bases matching TRBD2. The CDR3 loop spans 14 amino acids. Trimming took 6 bases from V and 4 from J; bases not matched to a gene: 6. CDR1 MDHEN and CDR2 SYDVKM come from the germline V gene. The CDR3 nucleotides are TGTGCCAGCAGATCCGGGGGGTCGTACAATGAGCAGTTCTTC. It is translated as CASRSGGSYNEQFF. Looking up the rest from reference TRBV28 and TRBJ2-1 gives the full variable domain: DVKVTQSSRYLVKRTGEKVFLECVQDMDHENMFWYRQDPGLGLRLIYFSYDVKMKEKGDIPEGYSVSREKKERFSLILESASTNQTSMYLCASRSGGSYNEQFFGPGTRLTVL.

The chain uses TRBV13 and TRBJ2-7, with 14 bases identical to TRBD2. The CDR3 sequence is 15 residues long. The V and J ends lost 2 bases and 7 bases, in that order; junction bases with no gene match: 4. CDR1 and CDR2 (germline): PRHDT, FYEKMQ (reference sequence). CDR3 in DNA: TGTGCCAGCAGCTTAAGACTAGCGGGAGGGAATGAGCAGTACTTC. The encoded protein is CASSLRLAGGNEQYF.

The chain carries TRBV5-6 and TRBJ1-3, with TRBD1 matching over 7 bases. Germline CDR1 SGHDT, CDR2 YYEEEE. The CDR3 loop spans 14 amino acids. The V segment lost 2 bases and the J segment 2 bases; nucleotides outside the gene matches: 1. The CDR3 bases are TGTGCCAGCAGCTTTAGGGGGCCTGGAAACACCATATATTTT. The encoded protein is CASSFRGPGNTIYF.

The rearrangement uses TRBV9 and TRBJ2-7; a weak D match, TRBD2 (6 bases). Trimming took off 2 bases at V and 3 bases at J, with 15 bases between the two ends. CDR3 length: 15 amino acids. Per germline, CDR1 SGDLS and CDR2 YYNGEE. CDR3 loop: CASSVFGSPVYEQYF. The CDR3 nucleotides are TGTGCCAGCAGCGTGTTCGGGAGTCCCGTCTACGAGCAGTACTTC.

This clone was recorded only once. The rearrangement uses TRBV7-3 and TRBJ1-2, with TRBD1 matching over 7 bases. J was trimmed by 8 bases and V by 5 bases; bases with no gene match: 11. CDR1 and CDR2 from the germline V gene are SGHTA and FQGTGA. CDR3 size: 14 residues. The CDR3 sequence is CASSPGQAVEGYTF. In nucleotides, the CDR3 is TGTGCCAGCAGCCCAGGACAGGCCGTAGAAGGCTACACCTTC.

The chain joins TRBV5-1 to TRBJ1-1; the D gene is possibly TRBD1 (6 bases). Looked up from germline, CDR1 is SGHRS and CDR2 is YFSETQ. The CDR3 length is 14 residues. The V end was cut by 1 base, the J end by 2 bases, with 9 bases between. This CDR3 is CASSLQGPNTEAFF. The CDR3 coding sequence is TGCGCCAGCAGCTTGCAGGGGCCAAACACTGAAGCTTTCTTT.